The 21 T cell receptor beta chains given below trace back to one sample, sequenced in a study of cytomegalovirus exposure and HLA in healthy donors. PCR was performed using 60 Vbeta and 13 Jbeta primers. The data were produced by immunoSEQ multiplex PCR, yet TCRdb's version contains in-frame clones alone and is incomplete. Of 90,000 to 110,000 clones detected, roughly 13% appear once; the ten largest clones hold roughly 16%. Sequenced input: PBMCs. The source of these receptors is a middle-aged man in good health and CMV-seropositive.

In its sample, this clone was seen a few times. V is TRBV28 and J is TRBJ2-5, with 8 bases that match TRBD2. The CDR3 is 14 residues long. Losses at the gene ends were 6 bases for V and 5 bases for J; bases not matched to a gene: 8. CDR1 MDHEN and CDR2 SYDVKM come from the germline V gene. CDR3: CASSRAGEVETQYF. DNA for the CDR3: TGTGCCAGCAGCAGAGCGGGAGAGGTGGAGACCCAGTACTTC.

The rearrangement joins TRBV18 to TRBJ2-1; a weak D match, TRBD2 (6 bases). CDR1 and CDR2 (germline): KGHSH, LQKENI. The V end was cut by 0 bases, the J end by 5 bases, with 14 bases between. This CDR3 is 16 amino acids long. The CDR3 region has the DNA TGTGCCAGCTCACCACCGATGGCGGGGCTCGACAATGAGCAGTTCTTC. The encoded protein is CASSPPMAGLDNEQFF.

This clone was seen at least ten times. The chain joins TRBV15 to TRBJ2-1; TRBD2 aligns across 8 bases. J was trimmed by 7 bases and V by 5 bases; bases with no gene match: 7. The CDR3 runs to 14 residues. Per germline, CDR1 LNHNV and CDR2 YYDKDF (reference sequence). CDR3 sequence reads: CATSSGLAWNEQFF. The CDR3 nucleotides are TGTGCCACCAGCTCAGGACTAGCCTGGAATGAGCAGTTCTTC.

This clone was detected a few times. The V call is TRBV21-1, the J call TRBJ2-7; TRBD1, as called in the table, went unchecked against the DNA. TRBV21-1 is reported as a pseudogene. This CDR3 is 14 amino acids long. The CDR3 loop reads CASSKAGQGYEQYF. CDR3 nucleotides: TGTGCCAGCAGCAAAGCGGGACAGGGGTACGAGCAGTACTTC.

This chain uses TRBV27 with TRBJ1-1, with a tentative D call TRBD1 (6 bases). V was shortened by 2 bases and J by 3 bases, with 10 bases between the two germline ends. CDR3 length: 14 residues. Germline V lookup: CDR1 MNHEY, CDR2 SMNVEV (reference sequence). CDR3 protein: CASSLAGVHTEAFF. DNA for the CDR3: TGTGCCAGCAGTTTAGCAGGGGTCCACACTGAAGCTTTCTTT.

The chain uses TRBV25-1 and TRBJ1-1; D uncertain. Trimming took off 1 base at V and 0 bases at J, with 9 bases between the two ends. This CDR3 is 15 amino acids long. Germline lookup yields CDR1 MGHDK and CDR2 SYGVNS. The CDR3 region has the DNA TGTGCCAGCAGTGAATTAGAGGGAGTGAACACTGAAGCTTTCTTT. Translated, it gives CASSELEGVNTEAFF.

The gene calls are TRBV9 and TRBJ2-3; D remains unclear. The CDR3 sequence is 15 residues long. The germline gives CDR1 SGDLS, CDR2 YYNGEE. Trimming removed 3 bases at V and 4 bases at J, with 15 bases between. This chain's CDR3 is CASSDTSQSADTQYF. The CDR3, as DNA: TGTGCCAGCAGCGATACCTCCCAGAGCGCAGATACGCAGTATTTT.

This clone was counted only a few times. The chain links TRBV29-1 to TRBJ2-5, with a tentative D call TRBD1 (5 bases). V was pared by 5 bases and J by 5 bases, with 9 bases between. The CDR3 covers 11 residues. The germline V gene has CDR1 SQVTM and CDR2 ANQGSEA. The CDR3 reads CSVRGEETQYF. The DNA of the CDR3 is TGCAGCGTTAGGGGTGAGGAGACCCAGTACTTC.

The J gene is TRBJ1-2, the V gene TRBV18, with 7 positions matching TRBD1. Germline V gene sequence: CDR1 KGHSH, CDR2 LQKENI. This CDR3 spans 16 amino acids. The V and J ends lost 4 bases and 5 bases, in that order; junction bases with no gene match: 13. The CDR3 here is CASSQRNDRAYYGYTF. The CDR3 nucleotides are TGTGCCAGCTCACAGCGAAACGACAGGGCATATTATGGCTACACCTTC.

The genes are TRBV5-1 and TRBJ1-2; 8 nucleotides match TRBD1. There are 15 residues in the CDR3. Losses at the gene ends were 0 bases for V and 7 bases for J; bases not matched to a gene: 8. Germline assignment: CDR1 SGHRS and CDR2 YFSETQ. The CDR3, as DNA: TGCGCCAGCAGCTTGGGAGCCGAGACAGGGGTTGGCTACACCTTC. As protein: CASSLGAETGVGYTF.

The chain carries TRBV5-1 and TRBJ2-3, with D unclear. This CDR3 has 15 amino acids. Germline loops: CDR1 SGHRS, CDR2 YFSETQ. Trimming removed 2 bases from V and 4 bases from J, with 14 bases in between. In DNA form, the CDR3 reads TGCGCCAGCAGCTTCATGTCGGTCACAGCAGATACGCAGTATTTT. Its translation: CASSFMSVTADTQYF.

V usage is TRBV28 and J usage is TRBJ2-5; D might be TRBD1 (6 bases). CDR1 is MDHEN and CDR2 is SYDVKM in the germline V gene. The CDR3 is made up of 12 amino acids. V dropped 10 bases and J dropped 0 bases, with 9 bases sitting between them. The CDR3 loop reads CAIRQDQETQYF. The CDR3 DNA reads TGTGCCATCCGACAGGACCAAGAGACCCAGTACTTC.

This clone occurred a few times. V usage is TRBV29-1 and J usage is TRBJ2-3; 10 positions match TRBD2. From germline, CDR1 is SQVTM and CDR2 ANQGSEA. The CDR3 is made up of 12 amino acids. CDR3 sequence: CRVAGGADTQYF. CDR3 in DNA: TGCAGAGTAGCGGGAGGAGCGGATACGCAGTATTTT.

This clone was counted between two and nine times. J is TRBJ2-7 and V is TRBV18; 7 bases map to TRBD2. Germline loops: CDR1 KGHSH, CDR2 LQKENI. The CDR3 is 14 residues long. J was trimmed by 8 bases and V by 0 bases; bases with no gene match: 7. The CDR3 region is CASSPPGTIYQQYF. As DNA, the CDR3 is TGTGCCAGCTCACCACCGGGGACTATTTACCAGCAGTACTTC.

The chain has TRBV7-2 and TRBJ2-3, with D possibly matching TRBD1 (6 bases). Germline values: CDR1 SGHTA, CDR2 FQGNSA. The CDR3 extends over 15 amino acids. V was trimmed by 2 bases and J by 2 bases, leaving 11 bases between them. The CDR3 here is CASSLIGGPTDTQYF. DNA of the CDR3: TGTGCCAGCAGCTTAATAGGGGGACCCACAGATACGCAGTATTTT.

This clone was seen a handful of times. The CDR3: CASSVGQGDQPQHF. The CDR3 nucleotides are TGTGCCAGCAGCGTGGGACAGGGAGATCAGCCCCAGCATTTT. The chain has TRBV7-9 and TRBJ1-5, with 9 bases identical to TRBD1. The V gene end was trimmed by 5 bases and the J gene end by 5 bases; junction bases not matched to a gene: 4. Germline CDR1 is SEHNR and CDR2 is FQNEAQ (reference sequence). CDR3 length: 14 residues.

This clone was seen more than once but under ten times. The chain recombines TRBV5-6 with TRBJ2-1; D ambiguous. Germline lookup yields CDR1 SGHDT and CDR2 YYEEEE. Trimming stripped 0 bases from V and 2 bases from J, with 12 bases between. The CDR3 length is 16 residues. This CDR3 is CASSLAGDWTYNEQFF. CDR3 in DNA: TGTGCCAGCAGCTTGGCCGGCGACTGGACCTACAATGAGCAGTTCTTC. The full variable domain, with the rest looked up from reference TRBV5-6 and TRBJ2-1, is DAGVTQSPTHLIKTRGQQVTLRCSPKSGHDTVSWYQQALGQGPQFIFQYYEEEERQRGNFPDRFSGHQFPNYSSELNVNALLLGDSALYLCASSLAGDWTYNEQFFGPGTRLTVL.

This clone was counted between two and nine times. This chain links TRBV9 with TRBJ2-1, with a possible D match to TRBD2 (5 bases). The V end lost 0 bases, the J end lost 7 bases, and 11 bases lay between the germline ends. The CDR3 is made up of 14 amino acids. Per the germline V gene, CDR1 is SGDLS and CDR2 is YYNGEE. CDR3 nucleotide sequence: TGTGCCAGCAGCGTAGGGCCAACGGGGAATGAGCAGTTCTTC. It specifies CASSVGPTGNEQFF.

This clone occurred a few times. The V call is TRBV29-1, the J call TRBJ2-5; 7 bases are shared with TRBD2. This CDR3 contains 14 residues. Germline V gives CDR1 SQVTM, CDR2 ANQGSEA. V shed 7 bases, J shed 0 bases, and the junction held 8 bases outside the gene matches. Here the CDR3 reads CSAGALADQETQYF. The CDR3, as DNA: TGCAGCGCCGGGGCCCTAGCGGACCAAGAGACCCAGTACTTC.

J is TRBJ2-7 and V is TRBV28; 8 positions agree with TRBD1. The germline V gene encodes CDR1 MDHEN and CDR2 SYDVKM. The CDR3 is 14 residues long. Trimming cost V 6 bases and J 4 bases; bases outside gene matches: 8. The CDR3 reads CASSPPGQEYEQYF. For the CDR3, the DNA is TGTGCCAGCAGCCCACCGGGACAGGAGTACGAGCAGTACTTC.

The chain combines TRBV2 with TRBJ2-7, with 8 bases lining up with TRBD2. Per germline, CDR1 SNHLY and CDR2 FYNNEI. This CDR3 has 15 residues. V lost 6 bases and J lost 5; bases outside the gene matches: 12. This CDR3 is CASRGGAGVLDEQYF. DNA of the CDR3: TGTGCCAGCAGAGGGGGAGCGGGAGTTCTAGACGAGCAGTACTTC.